One TCR beta chain is described in this entry. The target antigen is unknown. The data derive from a study of OX40 agonist ivuxolimab in advanced cancers. As for the study in general: The group had a mean age of 60 years, ranged from roughly 23 to 85, and was 80% to 90% male.

The trim removed 1 base at V and 1 base at J, leaving 5 bases unmatched. This CDR3 is 15 amino acids long. Germline loops: CDR1 SGHRS, CDR2 YFSETQ. Sequencing used immunoSEQ multiplex PCR; TCRdb keeps in-frame clones, though not all of them. The profile shows tens of thousands of clones, about 91% of them singletons. The study, taken as a whole, reports: Determination of antigen specificity was not performed for the expanded peripheral T cells. Clonal expansion from baseline to week 6 occurred in both CD4+ and CD8+ T cells.

This clonotype was sampled from an adult with an advanced solid tumor such as melanoma, head and neck, liver or kidney cancer. The sample consisted of CD4+ or CD8+ T cells sorted from blood, taken in a trial of the OX40 agonist ivuxolimab. The chain combines TRBV5-1 with TRBJ2-7, with 7 positions matching TRBD1. CDR3 coding DNA: TGCGCCAGCAGCTTGCAGACAGGGCCTTCCTACGAGCAGTACTTC. This translates into CASSLQTGPSYEQYF.